Shown below are 14 T cell receptor beta chains from a single sample sequenced in a study of response to subunit inactivated influenza vaccine. Each CDR3 protein is one row after TCRdb ran MiXCR on the RT-PCR reads. Counted here are some 800,000 distinct CDR3 sequences, around 20% occurring once; the ten biggest clones make up roughly 10%. This material consisted of PBMCs from blood, taken more than 4 days after vaccination. All receptors come from a man aged 45-60 years who received an inactivated influenza vaccine.

This clonotype showed up just a few times. V gene TRBV12-3 or TRBV12-4 combines with J gene TRBJ2-1; perhaps D is TRBD1 or TRBD2 (5 bases each). V was cut by 5 bases and J by 9 bases, with 11 bases left in between. The CDR3 contains 12 residues. The CDR3 protein is CASSPWGSEQFF. CDR3 DNA sequence: TGTGCCAGCAGTCCGTGGGGGTCTGAGCAGTTCTTC.

This clonotype appeared many times. This chain connects TRBV6-5 to TRBJ2-6; perhaps TRBD2 as D (6 bases). The germline gives CDR1 MNHEY, CDR2 SVGAGI. The length of the CDR3 is 16 residues. V was shortened by 2 bases and J by 2 bases, with 10 bases between the two germline ends. The CDR3 is CASSYLGGAGANVLTF. Here the CDR3 DNA reads TGTGCCAGCAGTTACCTCGGAGGGGCTGGGGCCAACGTCCTGACTTTC.

This clonotype has a handful of counts. The chain carries TRBV24-1 and TRBJ2-1; D gene unclear. V was shortened by 3 bases and J by 0 bases, with 11 bases between the two germline ends. The CDR3 has 16 residues. Germline V gene data show CDR1 as KGHDR and CDR2 as SFDVKD. The CDR3 nucleotides read TGTGCCACCAGTGATCAACAGAGGAGCTCCTACAATGAGCAGTTCTTC. Translation: CATSDQQRSSYNEQFF.

This clonotype was observed a handful of times. The rearrangement joins TRBV6-2 or TRBV6-3 to TRBJ1-5; 9 nucleotides align to TRBD1. The germline V gene has CDR1 MNHEY and CDR2 SVGEGT. The ends lost 7 bases at V and 4 bases at J; junction bases unmatched: 11. This CDR3 comprises 16 residues. CDR3: CASKSSYRGLNQPQHF. DNA of the CDR3: TGTGCCAGCAAATCGTCATACAGGGGGCTAAATCAGCCCCAGCATTTT.

The rearrangement links TRBV4-1 to TRBJ1-2, with D tentatively TRBD1 (6 bases). CDR3 length: 14 amino acids. CDR1 and CDR2 from the germline V gene are MGHRA and YSYEKL. V lost 4 bases and J 5 bases, leaving 14 bases between the germline ends. The CDR3 protein is CASSRDMGGYGYTF. CDR3 bases: TGCGCCAGCAGCCGGGACATGGGCGGTTATGGCTACACCTTC.

The chain has TRBV5-1 and TRBJ2-2; D not resolved. Germline loops: CDR1 SGHRS, CDR2 YFSETQ. The CDR3 has 18 amino acids. Trimming removed 4 bases from V and 3 bases from J, with 22 bases in between. This chain's CDR3 is CASSTMARVVWHTGELFF. CDR3 bases: TGCGCCAGCAGCACCATGGCCCGAGTTGTTTGGCACACCGGGGAGCTGTTTTTT.

This clonotype was detected ten times or more. J is TRBJ1-1 and V is TRBV2, with D uncertain. Germline-derived CDR1 and CDR2 are SNHLY and FYNNEI. This CDR3 contains 14 residues. The V gene lost 3 bases and the J gene lost 0 bases, with 8 bases spanning the gap. The CDR3 is CASSDRLVNTEAFF. CDR3 bases: TGTGCCAGCAGTGACAGGTTGGTGAACACTGAAGCTTTCTTT. The full variable domain, in which reference TRBV2 and TRBJ1-1 provide the parts outside the CDR3, is EPEVTQTPSHQVTQMGQEVILRCVPISNHLYFYWYRQILGQKVEFLVSFYNNEISEKSEIFDDQFSVERPDGSNFTLKIRSTKLEDSAMYFCASSDRLVNTEAFFGQGTRLTVV.

This clonotype was counted between two and nine times. The chain carries TRBV12-3 or TRBV12-4 and TRBJ2-3; the D is unclear. This CDR3 has 15 amino acids. The germline V and J ends were trimmed by 6 bases and 1 base, with 14 bases remaining between them. The CDR3 spells CASSLDPPGTDTQYF. The CDR3, as DNA: TGTGCCAGCAGCCTGGACCCCCCTGGCACAGATACGCAGTATTTT.

This clonotype showed up just a few times. The genes are TRBV9 and TRBJ1-1; D is perhaps TRBD1 (5 bases). Between the trimmed V and J ends, which lost 0 bases and 6 bases, there was a span of 9 bases. Germline V gene lookup returns CDR1 SGDLS and CDR2 YYNGEE. This CDR3 has 13 amino acids. The chain's CDR3 is CASSVVGDAEAFF. Here the CDR3 DNA reads TGTGCCAGCAGCGTAGTGGGGGACGCTGAAGCTTTCTTT. Together with reference TRBV9 and TRBJ1-1, the CDR3 gives the full variable domain: DSGVTQTPKHLITATGQRVTLRCSPRSGDLSVYWYQQSLDQGLQFLIQYYNGEERAKGNILERFSAQQFPDLHSELNLSSLELGDSALYFCASSVVGDAEAFFGQGTRLTVV.

This sequence joins TRBV20-1 and TRBJ2-7; 13 bases align to TRBD2. The CDR3 is 16 amino acids. Germline V gene data show CDR1 as DFQATT and CDR2 as SNEGSKA (reference sequence). The J segment lost 4 bases and the V segment lost 0 bases, leaving 6 bases of the junction unmatched. The CDR3 DNA reads TGCAGTGCTAGAGACGGGACTAGCGGGGACCTATACGAGCAGTACTTC. As protein: CSARDGTSGDLYEQYF.

V and J are TRBV10-3 and TRBJ2-1, with 7 bases lining up with TRBD2. V dropped 6 bases and J dropped 8; count of bases not matched to a gene: 10. Germline-derived CDR1 and CDR2 are ENHRY and SYGVKD. This CDR3 spans 14 amino acids. CDR3 sequence reads: CAISSGTNGDEQFF. Written as DNA, the CDR3 is TGTGCCATCAGCTCCGGGACTAATGGCGATGAGCAGTTCTTC.

This clonotype was picked up one time. The chain uses TRBV20-1 and TRBJ2-1; TRBD2 matches at 8 bases. The germline V gene has CDR1 DFQATT and CDR2 SNEGSKA (reference sequence). The CDR3 covers 15 residues. V dropped 6 bases and J dropped 0; count of bases not matched to a gene: 7. CDR3 protein: CSAASAGVSYNEQFF. CDR3 in DNA: TGCAGTGCCGCCTCAGCGGGGGTCTCCTACAATGAGCAGTTCTTC.

In this sample, this clonotype turned up a few times. The chain has TRBV5-5 and TRBJ2-3; the D is unclear. From germline, CDR1 is SGHKS and CDR2 YYEKEE (reference sequence). Trimming left V 0 bases short and J 2 bases short, with 19 bases between. CDR3 size: 18 residues. This CDR3 is CASSLVGWASGNTDTQYF. The CDR3 nucleotides read TGTGCCAGCAGCTTGGTGGGTTGGGCGAGTGGGAACACAGATACGCAGTATTTT. Full variable domain (missing parts from reference TRBV5-5 and TRBJ2-3): DAGVTQSPTHLIKTRGQQVTLRCSPISGHKSVSWYQQVLGQGPQFIFQYYEKEERGRGNFPDRFSARQFPNYSSELNVNALLLGDSALYLCASSLVGWASGNTDTQYFGPGTRLTVL.

The sample holds a few counts of this clonotype. The chain couples TRBV18 to TRBJ2-2; tentative D call: TRBD1 (5 bases). The germline V gene has CDR1 KGHSH and CDR2 LQKENI. There are 14 residues in the CDR3. Trimming shortened V by 8 bases and J by 1 base, and 11 bases separated the two germline ends. CDR3 bases: TGTGCCAGCAGCCCGCAGGGGAACACCGGGGAGCTGTTTTTT. Translation gives CASSPQGNTGELFF.